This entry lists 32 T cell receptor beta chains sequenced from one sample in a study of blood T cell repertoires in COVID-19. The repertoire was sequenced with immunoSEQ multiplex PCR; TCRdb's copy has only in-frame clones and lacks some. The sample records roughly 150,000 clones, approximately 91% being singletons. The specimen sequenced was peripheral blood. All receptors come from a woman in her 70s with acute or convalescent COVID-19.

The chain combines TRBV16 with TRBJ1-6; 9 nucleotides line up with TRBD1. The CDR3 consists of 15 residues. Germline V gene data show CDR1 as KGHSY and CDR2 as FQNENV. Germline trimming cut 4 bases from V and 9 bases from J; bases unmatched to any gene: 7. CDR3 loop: CASSRDRAISSPLHF. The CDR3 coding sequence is TGTGCCAGCAGCCGGGACAGGGCGATTAGTTCACCCCTCCACTTT. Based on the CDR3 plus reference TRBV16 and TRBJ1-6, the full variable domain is GEEVAQTPKHLVRGEGQKAKLYCAPIKGHSYVFWYQQVLKNEFKFLISFQNENVFDETGMPKERFSAKCLPNSPCSLEIQATKLEDSAVYFCASSRDRAISSPLHFGNGTRLTVT.

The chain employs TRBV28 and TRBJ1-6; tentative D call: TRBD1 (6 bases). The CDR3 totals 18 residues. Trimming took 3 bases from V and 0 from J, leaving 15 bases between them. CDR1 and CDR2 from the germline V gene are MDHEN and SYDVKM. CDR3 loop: CASSLGAGAGSYNSPLHF. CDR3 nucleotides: TGTGCCAGCAGTTTGGGGGCGGGGGCCGGCTCCTATAATTCACCCCTCCACTTT.

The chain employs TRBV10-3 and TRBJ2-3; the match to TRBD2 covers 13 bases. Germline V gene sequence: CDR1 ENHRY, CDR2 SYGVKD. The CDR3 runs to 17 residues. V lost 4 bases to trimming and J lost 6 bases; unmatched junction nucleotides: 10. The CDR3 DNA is TGTGCCATCAGTGGGACTAGCGGGGGCCCCAGGGGGGATACGCAGTATTTT. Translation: CAISGTSGGPRGDTQYF.

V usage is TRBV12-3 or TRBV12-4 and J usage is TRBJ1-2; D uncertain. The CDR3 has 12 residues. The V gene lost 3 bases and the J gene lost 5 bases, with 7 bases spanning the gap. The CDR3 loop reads CASSFPGYGYTF. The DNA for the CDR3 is TGTGCCAGCAGTTTCCCGGGGTATGGCTACACCTTC.

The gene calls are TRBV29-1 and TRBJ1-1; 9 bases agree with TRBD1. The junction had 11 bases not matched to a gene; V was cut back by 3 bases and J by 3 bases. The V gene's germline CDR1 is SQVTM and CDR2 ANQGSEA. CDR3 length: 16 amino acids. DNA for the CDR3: TGCAGCGTTGATTTCCCGGACAGGGGTTCATACACTGAAGCTTTCTTT. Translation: CSVDFPDRGSYTEAFF.

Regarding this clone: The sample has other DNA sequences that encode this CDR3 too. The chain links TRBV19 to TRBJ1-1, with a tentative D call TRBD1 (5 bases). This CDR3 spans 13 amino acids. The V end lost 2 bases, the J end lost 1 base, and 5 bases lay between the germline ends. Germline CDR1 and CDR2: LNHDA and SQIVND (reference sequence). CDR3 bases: TGTGCCAGTAGTATAAGGGGGAACACTGAAGCTTTCTTT. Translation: CASSIRGNTEAFF.

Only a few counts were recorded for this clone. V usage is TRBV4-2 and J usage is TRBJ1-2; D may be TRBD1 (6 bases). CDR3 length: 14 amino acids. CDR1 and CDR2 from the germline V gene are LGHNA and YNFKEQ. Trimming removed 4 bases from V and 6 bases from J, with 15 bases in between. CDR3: CASSLGDKSDGYTF. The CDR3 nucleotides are TGTGCCAGCAGCCTAGGGGACAAGTCGGATGGCTACACCTTC.

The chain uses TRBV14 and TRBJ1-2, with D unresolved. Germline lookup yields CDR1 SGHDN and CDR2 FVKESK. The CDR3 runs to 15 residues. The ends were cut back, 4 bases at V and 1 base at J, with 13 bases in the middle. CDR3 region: CASSRSLYSNYGYTF. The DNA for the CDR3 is TGTGCCAGCAGCCGATCTCTATACAGTAACTATGGCTACACCTTC.

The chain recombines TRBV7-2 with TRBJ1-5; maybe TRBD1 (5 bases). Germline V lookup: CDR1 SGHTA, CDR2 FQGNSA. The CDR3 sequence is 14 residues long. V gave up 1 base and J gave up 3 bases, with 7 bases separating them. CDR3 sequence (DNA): TGTGCCAGCAGCTTAGAACAGGACAATCAGCCCCAGCATTTT. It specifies CASSLEQDNQPQHF.

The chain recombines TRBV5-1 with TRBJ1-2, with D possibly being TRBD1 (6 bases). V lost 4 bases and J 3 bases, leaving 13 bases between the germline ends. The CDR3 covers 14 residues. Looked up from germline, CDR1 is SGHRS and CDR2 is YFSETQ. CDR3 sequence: CASSPGQPHYGYTF. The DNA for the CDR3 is TGCGCCAGCAGCCCCGGACAGCCCCACTATGGCTACACCTTC.

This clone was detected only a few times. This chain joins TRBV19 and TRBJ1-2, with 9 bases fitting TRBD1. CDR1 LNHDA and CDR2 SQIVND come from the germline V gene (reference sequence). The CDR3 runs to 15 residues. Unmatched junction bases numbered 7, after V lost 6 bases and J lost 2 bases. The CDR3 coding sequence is TGTGCCAGTAGCAAGGACAGGGGAGAGAACTATGGCTACACCTTC. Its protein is CASSKDRGENYGYTF. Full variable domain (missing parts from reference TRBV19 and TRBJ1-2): DGGITQSPKYLFRKEGQNVTLSCEQNLNHDAMYWYRQDPGQGLRLIYYSQIVNDFQKGDIAEGYSVSREKKESFPLTVTSAQKNPTAFYLCASSKDRGENYGYTFGSGTRLTVV.

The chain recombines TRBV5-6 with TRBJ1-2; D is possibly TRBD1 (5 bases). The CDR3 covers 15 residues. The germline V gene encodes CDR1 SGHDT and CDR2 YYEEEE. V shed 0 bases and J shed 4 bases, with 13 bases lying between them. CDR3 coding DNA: TGTGCCAGCAGCTTGGGTGGGGGGGAGACCTATGGCTACACCTTC. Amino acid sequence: CASSLGGGETYGYTF. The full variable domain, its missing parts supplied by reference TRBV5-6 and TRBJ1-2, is DAGVTQSPTHLIKTRGQQVTLRCSPKSGHDTVSWYQQALGQGPQFIFQYYEEEERQRGNFPDRFSGHQFPNYSSELNVNALLLGDSALYLCASSLGGGETYGYTFGSGTRLTVV.

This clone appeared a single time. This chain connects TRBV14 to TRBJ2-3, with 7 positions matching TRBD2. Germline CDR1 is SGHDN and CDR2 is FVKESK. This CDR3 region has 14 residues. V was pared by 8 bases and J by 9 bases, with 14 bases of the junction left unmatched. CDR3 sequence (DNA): TGTGCCAGCTCGAGGATAGCGGGTGCCGAGACGCAGTATTTT. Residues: CASSRIAGAETQYF.

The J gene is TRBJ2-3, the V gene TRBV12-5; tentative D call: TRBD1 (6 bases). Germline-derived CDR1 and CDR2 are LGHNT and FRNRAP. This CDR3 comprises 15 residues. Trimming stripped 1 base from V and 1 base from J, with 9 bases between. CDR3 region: CASGLASGGTDTQYF. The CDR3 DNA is TGTGCTAGTGGTTTGGCCTCAGGGGGCACAGATACGCAGTATTTT.

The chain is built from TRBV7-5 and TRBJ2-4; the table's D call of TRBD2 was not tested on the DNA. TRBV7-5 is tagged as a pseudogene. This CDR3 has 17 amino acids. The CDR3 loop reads CARSLGLRRASGGIQYF. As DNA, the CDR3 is TGTGCCAGAAGCTTAGGGCTAAGGCGTGCCAGCGGGGGCATTCAGTACTTC.

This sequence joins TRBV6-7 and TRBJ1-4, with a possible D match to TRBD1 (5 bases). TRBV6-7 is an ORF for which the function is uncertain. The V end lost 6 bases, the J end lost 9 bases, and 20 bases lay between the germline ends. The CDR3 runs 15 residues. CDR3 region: CASSLLGLLSQKLFF. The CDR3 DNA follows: TGTGCCAGCAGCTTATTGGGACTCCTGAGCCAAAAACTGTTTTTT.

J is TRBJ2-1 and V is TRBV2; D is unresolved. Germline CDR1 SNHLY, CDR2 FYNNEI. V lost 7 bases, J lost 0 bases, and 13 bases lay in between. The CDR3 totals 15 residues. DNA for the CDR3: TGTGCCAGCACCACGCAGTGGAGCTCCTACAATGAGCAGTTCTTC. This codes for CASTTQWSSYNEQFF.

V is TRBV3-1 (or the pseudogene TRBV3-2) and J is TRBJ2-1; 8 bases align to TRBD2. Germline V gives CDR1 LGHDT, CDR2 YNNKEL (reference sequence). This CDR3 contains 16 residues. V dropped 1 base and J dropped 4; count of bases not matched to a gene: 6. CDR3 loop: CASSQGSGGPYNEQFF. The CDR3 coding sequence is TGTGCCAGCAGCCAAGGGTCGGGGGGGCCGTACAATGAGCAGTTCTTC.

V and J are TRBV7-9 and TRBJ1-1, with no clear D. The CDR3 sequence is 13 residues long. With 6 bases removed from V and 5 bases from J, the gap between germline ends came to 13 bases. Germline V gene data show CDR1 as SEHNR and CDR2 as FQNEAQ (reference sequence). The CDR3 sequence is CASSSTEGTEAFF. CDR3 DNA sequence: TGTGCCAGCAGTTCTACAGAGGGTACTGAAGCTTTCTTT.

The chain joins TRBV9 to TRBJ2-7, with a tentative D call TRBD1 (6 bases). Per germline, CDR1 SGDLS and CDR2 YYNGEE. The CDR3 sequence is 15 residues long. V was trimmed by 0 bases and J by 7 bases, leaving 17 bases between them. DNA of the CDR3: TGTGCCAGCAGCGTAGATGGCAGGGGCCAGGGGGAGCAGTACTTC. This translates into CASSVDGRGQGEQYF.

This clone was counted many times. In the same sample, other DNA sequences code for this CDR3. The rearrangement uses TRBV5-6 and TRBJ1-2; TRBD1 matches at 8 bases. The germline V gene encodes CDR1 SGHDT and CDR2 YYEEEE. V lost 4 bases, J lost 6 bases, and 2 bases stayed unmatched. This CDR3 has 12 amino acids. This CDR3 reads CASSLQGDGYTF. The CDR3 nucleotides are TGTGCCAGCAGCCTACAGGGGGATGGCTACACCTTC.

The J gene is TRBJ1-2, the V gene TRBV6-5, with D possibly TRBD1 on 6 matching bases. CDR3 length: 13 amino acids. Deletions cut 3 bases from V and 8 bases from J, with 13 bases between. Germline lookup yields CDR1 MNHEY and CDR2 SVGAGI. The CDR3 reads CASSYTGQRGYTF. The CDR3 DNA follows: TGTGCCAGCAGTTATACGGGACAAAGAGGCTACACCTTC.

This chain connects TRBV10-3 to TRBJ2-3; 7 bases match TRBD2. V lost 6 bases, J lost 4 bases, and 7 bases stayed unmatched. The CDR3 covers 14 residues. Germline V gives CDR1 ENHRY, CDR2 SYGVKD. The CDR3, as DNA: TGTGCCATCAGCCTAGGACTAGTAGCAGATACGCAGTATTTT. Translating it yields CAISLGLVADTQYF.

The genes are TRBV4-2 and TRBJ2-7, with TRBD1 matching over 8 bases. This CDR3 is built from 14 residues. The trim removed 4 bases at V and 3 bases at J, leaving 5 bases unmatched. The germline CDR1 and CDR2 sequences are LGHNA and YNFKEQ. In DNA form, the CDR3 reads TGTGCCAGCAGCCGGACAGGGCTGCTCTACGAGCAGTACTTC. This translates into CASSRTGLLYEQYF.

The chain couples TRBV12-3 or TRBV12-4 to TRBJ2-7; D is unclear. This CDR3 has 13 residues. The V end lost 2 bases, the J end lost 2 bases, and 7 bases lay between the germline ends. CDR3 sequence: CASSLYTPYEQYF. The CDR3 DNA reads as TGTGCCAGCAGTTTATACACCCCCTACGAGCAGTACTTC.

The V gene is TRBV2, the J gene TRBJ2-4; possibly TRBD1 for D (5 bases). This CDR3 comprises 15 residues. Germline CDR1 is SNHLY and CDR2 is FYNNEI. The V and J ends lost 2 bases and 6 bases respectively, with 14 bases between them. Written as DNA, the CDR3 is TGTGCCAGCAGTGAAAGGCAGGGCAGGCCAAACATTCAGTACTTC. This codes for CASSERQGRPNIQYF.

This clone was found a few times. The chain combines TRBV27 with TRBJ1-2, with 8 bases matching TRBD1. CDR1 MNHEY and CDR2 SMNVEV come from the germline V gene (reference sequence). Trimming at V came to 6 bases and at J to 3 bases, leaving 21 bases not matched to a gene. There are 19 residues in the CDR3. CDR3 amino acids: CASSHGGTGISRVDYGYTF. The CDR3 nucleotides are TGTGCCAGCAGCCACGGTGGGACAGGAATTAGTAGAGTAGACTATGGCTACACCTTC.

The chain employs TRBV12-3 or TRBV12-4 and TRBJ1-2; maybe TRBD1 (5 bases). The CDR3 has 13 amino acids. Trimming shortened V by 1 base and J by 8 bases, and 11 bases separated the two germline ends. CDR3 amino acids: CASSLGGRGGYTF. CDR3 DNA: TGTGCCAGCAGTTTAGGGGGCAGAGGCGGCTACACCTTC.

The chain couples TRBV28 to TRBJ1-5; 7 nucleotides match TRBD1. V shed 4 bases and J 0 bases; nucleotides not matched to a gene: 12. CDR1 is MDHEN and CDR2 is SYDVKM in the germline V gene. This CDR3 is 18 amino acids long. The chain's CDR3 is CASSYRDFRGNSNQPQHF. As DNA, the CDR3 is TGTGCCAGCAGTTATCGGGACTTCAGGGGGAATAGCAATCAGCCCCAGCATTTT.

This chain's CDR3 is CASSQGTGTNTGELFF. The CDR3 DNA reads as TGCGCCAGCAGCCAAGGGACAGGGACGAACACCGGGGAGCTGTTTTTT. This rearrangement joins TRBV4-3 to TRBJ2-2, with 8 bases matching TRBD1. The V segment lost 1 base and the J segment 0 bases; nucleotides outside the gene matches: 1. The CDR3 contains 16 residues. Germline loops: CDR1 LGHNA, CDR2 YSLEER.

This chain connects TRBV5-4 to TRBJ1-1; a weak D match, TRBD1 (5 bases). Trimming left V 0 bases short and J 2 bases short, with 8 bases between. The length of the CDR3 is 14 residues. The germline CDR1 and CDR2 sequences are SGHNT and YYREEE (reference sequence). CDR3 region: CASSLEQGNTEAFF. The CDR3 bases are TGTGCCAGCAGCTTGGAGCAGGGCAACACTGAAGCTTTCTTT.

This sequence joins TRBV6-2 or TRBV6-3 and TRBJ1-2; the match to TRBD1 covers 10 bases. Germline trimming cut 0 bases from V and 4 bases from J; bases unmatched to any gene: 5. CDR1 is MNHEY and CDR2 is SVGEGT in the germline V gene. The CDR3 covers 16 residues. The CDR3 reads CASSYSGQGDLYGYTF. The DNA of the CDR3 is TGTGCCAGCAGTTACTCTGGACAGGGGGACCTCTATGGCTACACCTTC.